These 8 T cell receptor beta chains were all obtained from the same sample, sequenced in a study of OX40 agonist ivuxolimab in advanced cancers. Clones were read by immunoSEQ multiplex PCR, and TCRdb kept only the in-frame ones, dropping some. The sample has 100,000 to 150,000 clones, 75% to 95% seen once. Material: CD4+ or CD8+ T cells sorted from blood, obtained in a trial of the OX40 agonist ivuxolimab. Receptors originate from an adult with an advanced solid tumor such as melanoma, head and neck, liver or kidney cancer.

V and J are TRBV5-1 and TRBJ1-2; D might be TRBD1 (6 bases). Deletions cut 0 bases from V and 5 bases from J, with 14 bases between. Germline V gene data show CDR1 as SGHRS and CDR2 as YFSETQ. The CDR3 covers 15 residues. The CDR3 spells CASSLGGTSPYGYTF. The DNA for the CDR3 is TGCGCCAGCAGCTTGGGGGGGACATCTCCTTATGGCTACACCTTC. The full variable domain, its missing parts supplied by reference TRBV5-1 and TRBJ1-2, is KAGVTQTPRYLIKTRGQQVTLSCSPISGHRSVSWYQQTPGQGLQFLFEYFSETQRNKGNFPGRFSGRQFSNSRSEMNVSTLELGDSALYLCASSLGGTSPYGYTFGSGTRLTVV.

The V call is TRBV9, the J call TRBJ1-3; TRBD1 matches at 7 bases. Germline values: CDR1 SGDLS, CDR2 YYNGEE. This CDR3 is built from 16 residues. The ends lost 3 bases at V and 6 bases at J; junction bases unmatched: 12. This chain's CDR3 is CASSARQGSFANTIYF. As DNA, the CDR3 is TGTGCCAGCAGCGCCCGACAGGGCTCCTTTGCAAACACCATATATTTT. Variable domain in full (rest from reference TRBV9 and TRBJ1-3): DSGVTQTPKHLITATGQRVTLRCSPRSGDLSVYWYQQSLDQGLQFLIQYYNGEERAKGNILERFSAQQFPDLHSELNLSSLELGDSALYFCASSARQGSFANTIYFGEGSWLTVV.

This clone was observed once. The chain combines TRBV9 with TRBJ1-2; TRBD1 matches at 7 bases. The CDR3 runs 15 residues. J lost 0 bases, V lost 5 bases, and 7 bases had no gene match. CDR1 and CDR2 (germline): SGDLS, YYNGEE. The CDR3 nucleotides read TGTGCCAGCAGGAGGACAGGAGATCCTAACTATGGCTACACCTTC. Its protein product is CASRRTGDPNYGYTF.

This rearrangement joins TRBV7-9 to TRBJ1-2, with D perhaps matching TRBD1 (6 bases). The CDR3 runs 13 residues. V was shortened by 5 bases and J by 6 bases, with 13 bases between the two germline ends. Germline values: CDR1 SEHNR, CDR2 FQNEAQ (reference sequence). CDR3 nucleotides: TGTGCCAGCAGCCCCCCAGGGGCGGATGGCTACACCTTC. Translation gives CASSPPGADGYTF.

The rearrangement links TRBV5-1 to TRBJ2-1; TRBD2 aligns across 10 bases. This CDR3 is 15 amino acids long. Germline V CDR1 and CDR2: SGHRS, YFSETQ. With 7 bases clipped from V and 5 bases from J, the junction kept 9 bases outside the gene matches. The CDR3 nucleotides read TGCGCCAGCCATTTTTTAGCGGGAGGTAACAATGAGCAGTTCTTC. Amino acids: CASHFLAGGNNEQFF.

CDR3 sequence: CASSATGSSTWTDTQYF. CDR3 DNA sequence: TGTGCCAGCAGTGCCACCGGGTCCTCAACCTGGACAGATACGCAGTATTTT. The chain carries TRBV2 and TRBJ2-3; D remains ambiguous. V lost 4 bases and J lost 3, with 20 bases in between. The CDR3 length is 17 residues. CDR1 is SNHLY and CDR2 is FYNNEI in the germline V gene.

This chain joins TRBV5-1 and TRBJ1-5, with 9 bases identical to TRBD1. In germline, CDR1 is SGHRS, CDR2 YFSETQ. The CDR3 consists of 17 residues. Trimming removed 3 bases from V and 4 bases from J; junction bases left unmatched: 11. The CDR3 DNA is TGCGCCAGCAGCTCCTTTTGGTACAGGGGGCATAATCAGCCCCAGCATTTT. It codes for CASSSFWYRGHNQPQHF.

The chain uses TRBV7-9 and TRBJ2-5; possible D gene TRBD2, 5 bases. Between the trimmed V and J ends, which lost 5 bases and 5 bases, there was a span of 18 bases. CDR1 is SEHNR and CDR2 is FQNEAQ in the germline V gene (reference sequence). There are 15 residues in the CDR3. CDR3 bases: TGTGCCAGCAGCCGGGAAGGTGGAGGAAAGGAGACCCAGTACTTC. This sequence encodes CASSREGGGKETQYF.